This T cell receptor beta chain comes out of a study of T cell clonotyping in hematopoietic cell transplantation. Profiled with immunoSEQ multiplex PCR; TCRdb holds only in-frame clones, not every one. Among more than 5,000 clones listed, approximately 30% were seen once. V lost 5 bases, J lost 4 bases, and 7 bases lay in between. Germline loops: CDR1 SQVTM, CDR2 ANQGSEA. The CDR3 runs to 11 residues. This material consisted of peripheral blood mononuclear cells, taken 30 days after allogeneic stem cell transplant. The sequence was collected from a female patient between 50 and 59 years old who had an allogeneic stem cell transplant from an unrelated donor, so the T cells may come from the graft donor. Some clones in this sample may be carry-over from other donors' samples. This sequence joins TRBV29-1 and TRBJ2-3, with D possibly being TRBD1 or TRBD2 (5 bases each). The CDR3 spells CSVRGADTQYF. DNA for the CDR3: TGCAGCGTTAGGGGAGCAGATACGCAGTATTTT.